These T cell receptor beta chains were read from a single sample in a study of blood T cell repertoires in COVID-19. Here immunoSEQ multiplex PCR was the method, and the copy in TCRdb shows in-frame clones only, minus some. The sample includes some 81,000 clones, about 90% of them seen just once. Source material: peripheral blood. These receptors all stem from a woman between 50 and 59 years old in a cohort sampled during active COVID-19. CDR3s include the opening cysteine and the closing phenylalanine or tryptophan. D genes are given only for firm matches. Rows may omit the clone size; those that give it use once, few, many or a size class.

>TRBV12-3/TRBV12-4|TRBJ2-1|.|TRBD2
CASSPAGGTSKFF
TGTGCCAGCAGTCCGGCTGGTGGGACTAGCAAGTTCTTC
>TRBV18|TRBJ1-1|.|.
CASSPTEGNTEAFF
TGTGCCAGCTCCCCGACAGAAGGGAACACTGAAGCTTTCTTT
>TRBV30|TRBJ2-1|.|TRBD1
CAWSRGQGNEQFF
TGTGCCTGGAGCAGAGGACAGGGGAATGAGCAGTTCTTC
>TRBV7-9|TRBJ2-7|once|.
CASSPKTGVNYEQYF
TGTGCCAGCAGCCCGAAGACGGGGGTGAACTACGAGCAGTACTTC
>TRBV5-1|TRBJ2-3|.|.
CASSSTGSTDTQYF
TGCGCCAGCTCGTCTACAGGTAGCACAGATACGCAGTATTTT
>TRBV28|TRBJ1-2|few|TRBD1
CASSSNPGGFNYGYTF
TGTGCCAGCAGTTCCAACCCAGGGGGCTTCAACTATGGCTACACCTTC
>TRBV5-1|TRBJ2-5|.|TRBD2
CASSLGTSGGQETQYF
TGCGCCAGCAGCTTAGGGACTAGCGGAGGCCAAGAGACCCAGTACTTC
>TRBV19|TRBJ2-7|.|.
CASSISGTGLMKQYF
TGTGCCAGTAGTATCTCGGGGACTGGCCTGATGAAGCAGTACTTC
>TRBV7-9|TRBJ2-7|.|TRBD1
CASSLGPDRPGSYEQYF
TGTGCCAGCAGCTTAGGCCCGGACAGGCCGGGCTCCTACGAGCAGTACTTC
>TRBV9|TRBJ1-1|.|.
CASSGEGATEAFF
TGTGCCAGCAGCGGGGAGGGCGCCACTGAAGCTTTCTTT
>TRBV5-1|TRBJ2-1|.|TRBD2
CASSLGPQREYNEQFF
TGCGCCAGCAGCTTGGGTCCCCAGCGGGAGTACAATGAGCAGTTCTTC
>TRBV19|TRBJ1-5|.|TRBD1
CASSMWTGGRQPQHF
TGTGCCAGTAGTATGTGGACAGGGGGCCGTCAGCCCCAGCATTTT
>TRBV7-9|TRBJ2-1|.|TRBD2
CASSPGLADYNEQFF
TGTGCCAGCAGCCCGGGACTAGCGGATTACAATGAGCAGTTCTTC
>TRBV21-1|TRBJ2-7|.|.
CASSKRRGTTSYEQYF
TGTGCCAGCAGCAAACGGCGGGGGACTACCTCCTACGAGCAGTACTTC
>TRBV7-8|TRBJ1-1|.|.
CASSFTPRRTEAFF
TGTGCCAGCAGCTTCACCCCGCGGAGAACTGAAGCTTTCTTT
>TRBV5-8|TRBJ2-7|.|.
CASSLEGGRAYEQYF
TGTGCCAGCAGCTTGGAGGGGGGGAGGGCCTACGAGCAGTACTTC
>TRBV5-1|TRBJ2-3|.|TRBD2
CASSLAALAGRTDTQYF
TGCGCCAGCAGCTTGGCGGCCCTAGCGGGCCGCACAGATACGCAGTATTTT